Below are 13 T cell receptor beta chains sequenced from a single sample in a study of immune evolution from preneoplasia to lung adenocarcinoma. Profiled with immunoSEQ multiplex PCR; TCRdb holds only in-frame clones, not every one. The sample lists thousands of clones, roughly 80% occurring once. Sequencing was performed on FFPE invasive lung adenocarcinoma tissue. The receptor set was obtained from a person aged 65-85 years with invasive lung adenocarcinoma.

The CDR3 sequence is CASSLSGGGYEQYF. The CDR3 nucleotides are TGTGCCAGCAGTTTATCGGGAGGCGGCTACGAGCAGTACTTC. This sequence joins TRBV28 and TRBJ2-7, with TRBD2 identical over 7 bases. Losses at the gene ends were 1 base for V and 3 bases for J; bases not matched to a gene: 3. Germline CDR1 MDHEN, CDR2 SYDVKM. The CDR3 spans 14 residues.

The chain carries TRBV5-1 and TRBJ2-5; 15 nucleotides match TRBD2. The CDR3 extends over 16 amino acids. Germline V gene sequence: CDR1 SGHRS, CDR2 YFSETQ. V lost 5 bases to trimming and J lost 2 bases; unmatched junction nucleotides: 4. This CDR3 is CASSYGLAGGQETQYF. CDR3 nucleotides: TGCGCCAGCAGTTATGGACTAGCGGGAGGGCAAGAGACCCAGTACTTC.

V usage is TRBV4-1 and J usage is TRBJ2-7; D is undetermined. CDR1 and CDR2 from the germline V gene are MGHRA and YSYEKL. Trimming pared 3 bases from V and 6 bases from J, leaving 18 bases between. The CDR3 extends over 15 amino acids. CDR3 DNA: TGCGCCAGCAGCCAGGGTCAAATGTTATTAGGCGAGCAGTACTTC. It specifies CASSQGQMLLGEQYF.

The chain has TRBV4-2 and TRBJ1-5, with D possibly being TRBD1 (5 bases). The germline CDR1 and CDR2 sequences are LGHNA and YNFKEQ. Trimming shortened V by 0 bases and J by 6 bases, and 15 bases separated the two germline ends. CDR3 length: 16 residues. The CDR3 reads CASSQDPQGRGQPQHF. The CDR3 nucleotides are TGTGCCAGCAGCCAAGATCCTCAGGGTCGGGGTCAGCCCCAGCATTTT.

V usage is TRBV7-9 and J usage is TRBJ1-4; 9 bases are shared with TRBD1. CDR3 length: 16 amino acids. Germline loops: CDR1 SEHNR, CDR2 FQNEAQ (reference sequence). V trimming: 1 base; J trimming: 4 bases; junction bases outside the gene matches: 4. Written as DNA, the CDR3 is TGTGCCAGCAGCTTAGTTACAGGGGGCTTTAATGAAAAACTGTTTTTT. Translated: CASSLVTGGFNEKLFF.

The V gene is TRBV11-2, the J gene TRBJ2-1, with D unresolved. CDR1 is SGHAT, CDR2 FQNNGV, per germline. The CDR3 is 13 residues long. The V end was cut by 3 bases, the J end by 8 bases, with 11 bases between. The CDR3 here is CASSLSSLHEQFF. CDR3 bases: TGTGCCAGCAGCTTGAGTAGCCTCCATGAGCAGTTCTTC.

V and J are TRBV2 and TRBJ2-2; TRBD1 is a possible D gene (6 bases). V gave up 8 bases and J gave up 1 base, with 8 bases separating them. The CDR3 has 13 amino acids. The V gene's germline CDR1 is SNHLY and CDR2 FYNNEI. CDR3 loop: CASSQGNTGELFF. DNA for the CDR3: TGTGCCAGCTCACAGGGGAACACCGGGGAGCTGTTTTTT. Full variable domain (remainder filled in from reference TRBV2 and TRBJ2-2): EPEVTQTPSHQVTQMGQEVILRCVPISNHLYFYWYRQILGQKVEFLVSFYNNEISEKSEIFDDQFSVERPDGSNFTLKIRSTKLEDSAMYFCASSQGNTGELFFGEGSRLTVL.

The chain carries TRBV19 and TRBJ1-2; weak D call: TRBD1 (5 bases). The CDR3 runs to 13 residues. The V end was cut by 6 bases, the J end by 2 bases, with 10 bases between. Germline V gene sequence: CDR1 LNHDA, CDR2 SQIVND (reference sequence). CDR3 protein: CASSQTANYGYTF. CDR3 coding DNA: TGTGCCAGTAGCCAGACAGCGAACTATGGCTACACCTTC.

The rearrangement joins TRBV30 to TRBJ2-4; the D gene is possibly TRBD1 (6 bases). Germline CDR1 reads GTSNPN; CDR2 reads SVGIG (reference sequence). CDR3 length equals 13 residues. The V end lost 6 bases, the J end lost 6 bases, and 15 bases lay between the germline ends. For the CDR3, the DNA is TGTGCCTGCAGGGGCGGCGAGTCAAACATTCAGTACTTC. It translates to CACRGGESNIQYF.

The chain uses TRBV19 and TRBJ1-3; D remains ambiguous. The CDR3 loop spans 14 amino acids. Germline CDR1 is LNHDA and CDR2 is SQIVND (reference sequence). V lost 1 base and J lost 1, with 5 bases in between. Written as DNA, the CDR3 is TGTGCCAGTAGTATAGGGGGTTCTGGAAACACCATATATTTT. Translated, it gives CASSIGGSGNTIYF.

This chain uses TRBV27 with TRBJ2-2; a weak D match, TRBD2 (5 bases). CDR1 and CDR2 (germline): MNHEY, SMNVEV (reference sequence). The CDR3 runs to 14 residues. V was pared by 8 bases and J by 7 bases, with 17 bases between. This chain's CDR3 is CASGGQRKIGELFF. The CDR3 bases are TGTGCCAGCGGAGGCCAGCGAAAAATCGGGGAGCTGTTTTTT.

As DNA, the CDR3 is TGTGCCAGCAGCCCCCCGGCTCCCGGGGCCTACGAGCAGTACTTC. This translates into CASSPPAPGAYEQYF. V and J are TRBV11-2 and TRBJ2-7; D might be TRBD2 (5 bases). Germline lookup yields CDR1 SGHAT and CDR2 FQNNGV. The CDR3 runs 15 residues. Trimming cost V 5 bases and J 2 bases, with 16 bases left between them.

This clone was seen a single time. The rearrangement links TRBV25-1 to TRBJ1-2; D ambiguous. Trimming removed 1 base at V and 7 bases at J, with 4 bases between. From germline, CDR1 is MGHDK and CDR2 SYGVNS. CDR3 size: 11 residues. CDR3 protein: CASSESVGYTF. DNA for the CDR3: TGTGCCAGCAGTGAATCCGTTGGCTACACCTTC.